A selection of T cell receptor beta chains follows, all from one sample in a study of blood T cell repertoires in COVID-19. TCRdb's copy holds only in-frame clones and misses some; the assay was immunoSEQ multiplex PCR. The data hold some 120,000 clones, with 86% observed a single time. Material for sequencing was peripheral blood. Source of these receptors: a woman aged 45-65 years who had recovered from COVID-19. CDR3s include the opening cysteine and the closing phenylalanine or tryptophan. D genes are given only for firm matches. For some rows the clone size is stated as once, few or many, or as a class when expanded; others skip it.

j_call | d_call | clone_size | v_call | cdr3_nt | cdr3_aa
TRBJ1-4 | . | . | TRBV6-6 | TGTGCCAGCAGGTGGACCGCACGGGGGGGAGAAAAACTGTTTTTT | CASRWTARGGEKLFF
TRBJ2-5 | . | . | TRBV7-3 | TGTGCCAGCAGCTCCCGTAGTGAGGGAGGAGAAGAGACCCAGTACTTC | CASSSRSEGGEETQYF
TRBJ1-1 | . | few | TRBV7-6 | TGTGCCAGCAGTAAACAGGGAAACACTGAAGCTTTCTTT | CASSKQGNTEAFF
TRBJ1-2 | TRBD1 | . | TRBV11-3 | TGTGCCAGCAGCTCGTCGGTGACAGGGTTAAAAGGCTACACCTTC | CASSSSVTGLKGYTF
TRBJ1-2 | . | . | TRBV19 | TGTGCCAGTAGTGTTCGTTCGAGGAACTATGGCTACACCTTC | CASSVRSRNYGYTF
TRBJ2-2 | . | . | TRBV24-1 | TGTGCCACCAGTGATCACCGCGGCACCGGGGAGCTGTTTTTT | CATSDHRGTGELFF
TRBJ2-7 | . | . | TRBV14 | TGTGCCAGCAGCCAAAGACGATCCTTTCCAGAGGAGACCTACGAGCAGTACTTC | CASSQRRSFPEETYEQYF
TRBJ1-1 | . | . | TRBV21-1 | TGTGCCAGCAGCAACCCCGGGCGGGGGGGAGTTTTAACTGAAGCTTTCTTT | CASSNPGRGGVLTEAFF
TRBJ2-1 | . | once | TRBV27 | TGTGCCAGCAGTTTATCGATGGGTAGCAAATACGCCCCTGAGCAGTTCTTC | CASSLSMGSKYAPEQFF
TRBJ1-1 | TRBD1 | . | TRBV27 | TGTGCCAGCAGTTTCCATACAGGGGGCGCGGAAGCTTTCTTT | CASSFHTGGAEAFF
TRBJ1-1 | TRBD1 | . | TRBV7-9 | TGTGCCAGCAGCTCCCGAACCCACAGGGGGCTAAACACTGAAGCTTTCTTT | CASSSRTHRGLNTEAFF
TRBJ1-6 | . | . | TRBV5-8 | TGTGCCAGCAGTCGACAAAATTCACCCCTCCACTTT | CASSRQNSPLHF
TRBJ1-1 | TRBD1 | . | TRBV6-5 | TGTGCCAGCAGGACCGGGACAGGAGAAGCTTTCTTT | CASRTGTGEAFF
TRBJ2-7 | TRBD1 | . | TRBV23-1 | TGCGCCAGCCAGTTCCCCCCGGGACAGGGGCCAAACGAGCAGTACTTC | CASQFPPGQGPNEQYF
TRBJ1-5 | TRBD1 | . | TRBV19 | TGTGCCAGTAGTATAGACCGGACAGGGGGGGCGCGGCCCCAGCATTTT | CASSIDRTGGARPQHF
TRBJ2-1 | . | . | TRBV14 | TGTGCCAGCAGCCAAGGCAGGGTAAGCCATGAGCAGTTCTTC | CASSQGRVSHEQFF
TRBJ1-2 | TRBD1 | . | TRBV24-1 | TGTGCCACCAGTGATCAGGACAGGGACTATGGCTACACCTTC | CATSDQDRDYGYTF
TRBJ2-3 | TRBD2 | . | TRBV9 | TGTGCCAGCAGCCCTCGACTAGCAGGGACAGATACGCAGTATTTT | CASSPRLAGTDTQYF
TRBJ2-7 | TRBD1 | . | TRBV24-1 | TGTGCCACCAGTGATGCGACAGGGTCCTACGAGCAGTACTTC | CATSDATGSYEQYF
TRBJ2-5 | . | . | TRBV19 | TGTGCCACCGCGGGACCGCTCCAAGAGACCCAGTACTTC | CATAGPLQETQYF
TRBJ2-1 | . | . | TRBV5-8 | TGTGCCAGCGTAATTGAATATGCGGGATTGGGGGAGCAGTTCTTC | CASVIEYAGLGEQFF
TRBJ2-2 | TRBD1 | . | TRBV19 | TGTGCCAGTAGTAGGAGCCCAAGGACAGGGGTCGACAAGAACACCGGGGAGCTGTTTTTT | CASSRSPRTGVDKNTGELFF
TRBJ2-1 | . | . | TRBV7-2 | TGTGCCAGCAGCTTAAGGTGGGGGGGCGCGCGGGTAGACAATGAGCAGTTCTTC | CASSLRWGGARVDNEQFF
TRBJ2-7 | TRBD2 | . | TRBV29-1 | TGCAGCGTTCGGACTAGCGGGCACTACGAGCAGTACTTC | CSVRTSGHYEQYF
TRBJ2-1 | TRBD2 | . | TRBV3-1/TRBV3-2 | TGTGCCAGCAGCTATAGCGGGGGGGTTAGCAATGAGCAGTTCTTC | CASSYSGGVSNEQFF
TRBJ2-1 | TRBD2 | . | TRBV11-3 | TGTGCCAGCAGCCCGGGACTAGCGGGCAATGAGCAGTTCTTC | CASSPGLAGNEQFF
TRBJ1-5 | . | . | TRBV3-1/TRBV3-2 | TGTGCCAGCAGCCAAGGAAGTCGCAGTCAGCCCCAGCATTTT | CASSQGSRSQPQHF
TRBJ2-1 | . | . | TRBV24-1 | TGTGCCACCAGTGATCCCCAGGCAGGGTACAGCTCCTACAATGAGCAGTTCTTC | CATSDPQAGYSSYNEQFF
TRBJ1-5 | TRBD1 | . | TRBV5-4 | TGTGCCAGCAGCTTGCAGGGGGCGGGTCAGCCCCAGCATTTT | CASSLQGAGQPQHF
TRBJ2-1 | . | . | TRBV5-6 | TGTGCCAGTTTTCCACGGGGACTCTACAATGAGCAGTTCTTC | CASFPRGLYNEQFF
TRBJ2-7 | . | . | TRBV4-1 | TGCGCCAGCAGCCAAGAAGCCATCATCTACGAGCAGTACTTC | CASSQEAIIYEQYF
TRBJ1-2 | TRBD1 | few | TRBV6-5 | TGTGCCAGCAGTTCCCCAGGACAGGGCGACTATGGCTACACCTTC | CASSSPGQGDYGYTF
TRBJ2-1 | TRBD1 | . | TRBV7-3 | TGTGCCAGCAGCTTAACGAGGGGGACAGGGGCTAGAAATGAGCAGTTCTTC | CASSLTRGTGARNEQFF
TRBJ1-2 | TRBD1 | . | TRBV9 | TGTGCCAGCAGCGGGCCCCGACCGGGACAGGGAGGTTATGGCTACACCTTC | CASSGPRPGQGGYGYTF
TRBJ1-2 | TRBD1 | . | TRBV11-3 | TGTGCCAGCAGCCGTACAGGGGGCGATGGCTACACCTTC | CASSRTGGDGYTF
TRBJ2-7 | . | . | TRBV11-2 | TGTGCCAGCAGCTCGCCGGGACACAAATCGGGGTACGAGCAGTACTTC | CASSSPGHKSGYEQYF
TRBJ1-4 | TRBD1 | once | TRBV5-1 | TGCGCCAGCAGTTACAGGGGTCCAACTAATGAAAAACTGTTTTTT | CASSYRGPTNEKLFF
TRBJ1-2 | . | once | TRBV11-2 | TGTGCCAGCAGCTTAGAATCCGGGAGCTATGGCTACACCTTC | CASSLESGSYGYTF
TRBJ2-1 | TRBD2 | . | TRBV11-2 | TGTGCCAGCAGCCTCACCGGACTAGCCACAGATGAGCAGTTCTTC | CASSLTGLATDEQFF
TRBJ1-1 | . | . | TRBV6-5 | TGTGCCAGCACTCGGACAGCTCCGAACACTGAAGCTTTCTTT | CASTRTAPNTEAFF
TRBJ2-7 | . | . | TRBV2 | TGTGCCAGTGAGATCGAACGGGGAGCCCCCTACGAGCAGTACTTC | CASEIERGAPYEQYF
TRBJ1-1 | . | . | TRBV10-3 | TGTGCCATCCTTCCCGGGGAAGGGGGAGAAGCTTTCTTT | CAILPGEGGEAFF
TRBJ2-7 | . | . | TRBV7-3 | TGTGCCAGCAGCCCACCATCTAGGCCCTACGAGCAGTACTTC | CASSPPSRPYEQYF
TRBJ2-1 | TRBD2 | . | TRBV19 | TGTGCCAGTAGTTTGCGGGGGGGCTCAACGGGAGGTAATGAGCAGTTCTTC | CASSLRGGSTGGNEQFF
TRBJ2-7 | TRBD1 | . | TRBV5-1 | TGCGCCAGCAGCTTGGAACCGGGACAGGGGGCCGGGCAGTACTTC | CASSLEPGQGAGQYF
TRBJ2-7 | TRBD1 | once | TRBV7-9 | TGTGCCAGCAGCCTAAGGGACAGGTTTGTTGAGCAGTACTTC | CASSLRDRFVEQYF
TRBJ1-2 | . | . | TRBV5-6 | TGTGCCAGCAGCTTGAAAGCGTATGGCTACACCTTC | CASSLKAYGYTF
TRBJ2-2 | TRBD2 | few | TRBV19 | TGTGCCAGTAGACATGGACTAGCTTACACCGGGGAGCTGTTTTTT | CASRHGLAYTGELFF
TRBJ2-1 | . | . | TRBV15 | TGTGCCACCAGCAGAGCGGAGTACAATGAGCAGTTCTTC | CATSRAEYNEQFF
TRBJ2-3 | . | . | TRBV18 | TGTGCCAGCTCACCCTCGGGAGCGGGTGGAGCAGATACGCAGTATTTT | CASSPSGAGGADTQYF
TRBJ2-7 | . | . | TRBV9 | TGTGCCAGCAGCGTGTCTGGGACTGCCTACGAGCAGTACTTC | CASSVSGTAYEQYF
TRBJ2-5 | TRBD1 | . | TRBV5-5 | TGTGCCAGCAGCTTACAGGGGGCAAGAGAGACCCAGTACTTC | CASSLQGARETQYF
TRBJ1-1 | . | . | TRBV9 | TGTGCCAGCAGCCCGGGAGTAAGGGGGAACACTGAAGCTTTCTTT | CASSPGVRGNTEAFF
TRBJ1-1 | TRBD1 | . | TRBV19 | TGTGCCAGTAGTATGCACAGGGGAGTGTACACTGAAGCTTTCTTT | CASSMHRGVYTEAFF
TRBJ2-5 | TRBD1 | . | TRBV10-2 | TGCGCCAGCTCGACAGGGGTGCAAGAGACCCAGTACTTC | CASSTGVQETQYF
TRBJ1-6 | . | . | TRBV18 | TGTGCCAGCTCCCCAGCAGGGGAACCCCTCCACTTT | CASSPAGEPLHF
TRBJ2-1 | . | . | TRBV3-1/TRBV3-2 | TGTGCCAGCAGCCAAGTAGCGGATTCCTACAATGAGCAGTTCTTC | CASSQVADSYNEQFF